This T cell receptor (beta chain) was identified in a study of cytomegalovirus exposure and HLA in healthy donors. General study results and limits: Information on immune exposure was restricted to one variable (CMV serostatus). Reportedly, cytomegalovirus status was diagnosed with high sensitivity and specificity. According to an earlier analysis, most TCR beta V segments yielded productive rearrangements about 87% or about 30% of the time.

Comments on this clone: The target antigen is unknown.

The length of the CDR3 is 16 residues. V shed 5 bases and J 5 bases; nucleotides not matched to a gene: 12. The germline gives CDR1 LNHDA, CDR2 SQIVND (reference sequence). PCR employed 60 Vbeta and 13 Jbeta primers. Per the original data handling: The authors later counted approximately 80 million unique TCR beta chains, approximately 12 million of them shared. The table came from immunoSEQ multiplex PCR; TCRdb's copy has only in-frame clones and leaves some out. V and J calls and clone size are as listed in that table; D and trimming were resolved from the DNA. This sample lists 93,000 or so clones; its ten largest clones have about 3%.

The TCR comes from a man in his forties in good health and CMV-seronegative. The chain couples TRBV19 to TRBJ2-5; 9 positions agree with TRBD1. The sample taken for sequencing was PBMCs. Here the CDR3 reads CASSRTQQGARETQYF. In nucleotides, the CDR3 is TGTGCCAGTAGTCGAACACAACAGGGGGCGCGGGAGACCCAGTACTTC.